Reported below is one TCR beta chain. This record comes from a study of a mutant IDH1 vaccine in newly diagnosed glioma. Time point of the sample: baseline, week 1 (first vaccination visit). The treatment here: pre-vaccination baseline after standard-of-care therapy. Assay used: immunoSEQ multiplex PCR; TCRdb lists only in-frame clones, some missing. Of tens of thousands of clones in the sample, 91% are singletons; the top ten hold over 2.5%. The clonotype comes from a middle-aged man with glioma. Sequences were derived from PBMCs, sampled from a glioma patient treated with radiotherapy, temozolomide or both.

Here the CDR3 DNA reads TGTGCCAGCTCACCTTCCCCGCAGGGGACAGGAAACACCATATATTTT. Translating it yields CASSPSPQGTGNTIYF. V usage is TRBV18 and J usage is TRBJ1-3; weak D call: TRBD1 (6 bases). The CDR3 spans 16 residues. V was pared by 3 bases and J by 4 bases, with 16 bases between. In germline, CDR1 is KGHSH, CDR2 LQKENI.